This T cell receptor beta chain was sequenced in a study of T cell clusters in autoimmune cytopenias (dated by TCRdb to the late 2010s). Concerning the study at large: A mean age of approximately 56 years and a median age of about 59 years were recorded for the healthy donor controls, of whom about half of the roughly 40 were female. The median TRB sequencing depth was around 49,000 reads per sample, and the median number of distinct TRB clonotypes was roughly 2,000 per sample. Peripheral blood TRB and IGH repertoires were sequenced in autoimmune cytopenia patients at active disease and during treatment follow-up, alongside healthy, CLL and autoimmune hepatitis controls. The goal of the study was to find out whether patients with autoimmune cytopenia have a disease-specific immune repertoire signature that could be used as a blood-based biomarker. Controls were approximately 25 age-matched healthy donors for primary cytopenia and approximately 15 age-matched CLL patients for secondary cytopenia. Repertoires from autoimmune hepatitis patients were compared with those of some 20 healthy donors matched for age and sex.

The paper's findings and limits, for the study overall: GLIPH suggested that primary autoimmune cytopenia patients lacked physiological T cell clusters: 45 to 55 clusters were exclusive to healthy donors versus fewer than 20 exclusive to patients. The cluster-lack signature was not seen for secondary cytopenia versus CLL, apparently masked by the dominant lymphoma-associated repertoire. The T cell clusters were only ever defined in silico, so experimental validation of their functional role was still needed. Healthy donors showed 2.5 to 3-fold more exclusive TRB clusters than active autoimmune hepatitis patients, consistent with an autoimmunity-wide signature. TRB repertoire shifts, with less even repertoires in secondary cytopenia and CLL, mostly reflected lymphoma bias rather than autoimmunity.

Each sample's TRB amplification started from roughly 260 ng of peripheral blood genomic DNA, which corresponds to approximately 37,500 genome equivalents. TRB rearrangements were amplified by multiplex PCR following a touch-down protocol, with the TRB-A and TRB-B primer pools mixed in one tube. Illumina adapters and sample indices were attached to the amplicons through two consecutive PCR reactions using Phusion HS II polymerase. The amplicons were purified from gel with the NucleoSpin Gel and PCR Clean-up kit, after which the amplicons were quantified by Qubit and checked for quality on an Agilent 2100 Bioanalyzer. Libraries were sequenced on an Illumina MiSeq using 600-cycle, single-indexed, paired-end runs. Under the source paper's analysis protocol: TRB reads were aligned and assembled with MiXCR version 2.1.12 using the default MiXCR reference library. A clone was defined by each unique CDR3 nucleotide sequence, and the analysis included only productive sequences supported by at least two reads. Repertoire diversity was assessed by alpha-parameterized diversity profiles (alpha 0 to 5), including Shannon (alpha 1) and Simpson (alpha 2) indices, computed with an R script. The tcR package was used to compute combinatorial TRB VJ usage, and cohorts were compared on this usage by principal component analysis with ade4. Using GLIPH, TCRbeta CDR3s were clustered on pairs of cohorts matched for age and read depth, and a Wilcoxon test was used to compare cluster frequencies. Reprocessed by TCRdb, the reads give a single entry per CDR3 protein sequence, without DNA. The V and J calls and clone size are TCRdb's, not the authors'. This sample's table lists 4,500 to 6,500 distinct CDR3 sequences. In total, the top ten clones hold around a quarter of the sample.

The germline V gene (reference sequence) gives CDR1 as MNHEY and CDR2 as SMNVEV. Inclusive of the bounding cysteine and phenylalanine, the CDR3 is 14 residues long. DNA for this receptor is not on file. This clonotype registers as medium-sized (0.01 to 0.1%) by frequency; no count is noted. Its antigen remains unidentified. These same records also appear under a second study, on T cell repertoires in aging, cancer and after chemotherapy. As that second paper reports: Six donor age groups were covered, ranging from 30 or younger up to 70 or older, and each group contained at least three individuals. TCR repertoires from healthy donor controls were recorded over periods of several months to years and showed clear clonal overlap between repeated samplings. Roughly 9.6 million TCR reads were contained in the full dataset. Untreated patients with hematological or solid cancers showed significantly lower blood TCR diversity and higher clonality than age-matched healthy donors. In healthy donors, the drop in TCR diversity with age came mainly from a loss of richness, whereas in cancer patients a loss of evenness also played a part. In both cancer cohorts, median generation probability rose over the chemotherapy interval, which suggests that the repertoire was reconstituted through rebound thymic output. According to the authors, the repertoire data do not permit conclusions about immunological memory after chemotherapy. To examine immunoaging and T cell reconstitution after chemotherapy, the study profiled TCR beta repertoires in peripheral blood from healthy donors and cancer patients. The cohort comprised around 220 cancer patients, 94 with hematological and over 110 with solid cancers, plus 95 healthy donors as a reference group. MiXCR versions 2.12 and 3.0.5 were used to process TRB sequences. The repertoire metrics were Shannon diversity, evenness, clonality (defined as one minus evenness), and alpha-parameterized diversity profiles covering alpha 0 to 5. The IGoR algorithm was used to calculate generation probabilities for clones in the paired samples taken before and after chemotherapy.

The TCR originated in a human donor in good health. The chain is encoded by TRBV27 joined to TRBJ1-5. The source material was peripheral blood. The CDR3 amino acid sequence is: CASSLSNQRQPQHF.